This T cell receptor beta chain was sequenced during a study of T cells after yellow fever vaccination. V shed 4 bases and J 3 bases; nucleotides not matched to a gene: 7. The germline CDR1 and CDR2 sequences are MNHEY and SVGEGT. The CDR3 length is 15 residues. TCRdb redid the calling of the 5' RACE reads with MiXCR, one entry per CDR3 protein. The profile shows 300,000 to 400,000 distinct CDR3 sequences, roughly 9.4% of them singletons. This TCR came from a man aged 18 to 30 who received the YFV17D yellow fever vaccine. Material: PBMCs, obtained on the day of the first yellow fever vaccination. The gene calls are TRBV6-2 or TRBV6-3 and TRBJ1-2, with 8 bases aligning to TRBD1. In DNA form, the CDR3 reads TGTGCCAGCAGTTCCCCCGGACAGGGTCACTATGGCTACACCTTC. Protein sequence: CASSSPGQGHYGYTF.